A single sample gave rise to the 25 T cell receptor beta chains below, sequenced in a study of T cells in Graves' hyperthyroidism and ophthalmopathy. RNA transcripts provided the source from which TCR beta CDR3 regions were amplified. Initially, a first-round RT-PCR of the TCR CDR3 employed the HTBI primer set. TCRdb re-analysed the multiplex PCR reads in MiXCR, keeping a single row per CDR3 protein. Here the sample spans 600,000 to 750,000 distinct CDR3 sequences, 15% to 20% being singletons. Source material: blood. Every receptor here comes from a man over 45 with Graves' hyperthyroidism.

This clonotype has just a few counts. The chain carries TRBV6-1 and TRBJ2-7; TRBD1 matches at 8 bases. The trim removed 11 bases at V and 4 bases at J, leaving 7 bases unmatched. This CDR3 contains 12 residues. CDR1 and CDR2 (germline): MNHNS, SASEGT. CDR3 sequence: CAVDRVAYEQYF. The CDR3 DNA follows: TGTGCCGTGGACAGGGTAGCGTACGAGCAGTACTTC.

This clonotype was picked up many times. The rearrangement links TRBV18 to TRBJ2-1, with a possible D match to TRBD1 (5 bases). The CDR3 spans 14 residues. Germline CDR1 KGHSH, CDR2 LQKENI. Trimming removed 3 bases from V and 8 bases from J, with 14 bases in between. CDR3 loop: CASSPQGWLDEQFF. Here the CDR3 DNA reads TGTGCCAGCTCACCGCAGGGCTGGTTAGATGAGCAGTTCTTC.

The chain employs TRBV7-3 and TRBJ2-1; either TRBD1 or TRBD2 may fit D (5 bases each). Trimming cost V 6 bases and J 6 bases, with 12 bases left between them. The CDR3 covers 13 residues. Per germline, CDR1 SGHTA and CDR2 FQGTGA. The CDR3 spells CASREGPSNEQFF. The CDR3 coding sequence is TGTGCCAGCAGAGAGGGACCAAGCAATGAGCAGTTCTTC.

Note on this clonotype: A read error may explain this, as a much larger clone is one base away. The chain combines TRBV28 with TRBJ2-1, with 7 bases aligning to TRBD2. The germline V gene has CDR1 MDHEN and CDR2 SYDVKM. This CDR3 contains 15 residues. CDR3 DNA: TGTGCCATCAGTTTGTCTGGCGGGAGAAGGAATGAGCAGTTCTTC. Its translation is CAISLSGGRRNEQFF.

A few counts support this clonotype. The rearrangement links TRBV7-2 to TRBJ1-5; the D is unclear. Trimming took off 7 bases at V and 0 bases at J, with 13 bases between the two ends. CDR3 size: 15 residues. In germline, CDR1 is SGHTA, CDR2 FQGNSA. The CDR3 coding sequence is TGTGCCAGCACCTCGGACCGGTATAGCAATCAGCCCCAGCATTTT. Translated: CASTSDRYSNQPQHF.

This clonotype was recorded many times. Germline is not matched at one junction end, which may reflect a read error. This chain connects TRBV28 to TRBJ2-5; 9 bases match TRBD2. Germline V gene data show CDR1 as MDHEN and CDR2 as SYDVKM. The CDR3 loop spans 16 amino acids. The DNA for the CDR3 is TGTGCCAGCAGTATTTCGCGGGGACTAGCAGAAGAAACCCAGTACTTC. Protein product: CASSISRGLAEETQYF. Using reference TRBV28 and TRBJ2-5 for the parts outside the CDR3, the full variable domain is DVKVTQSSRYLVKRTGEKVFLECVQDMDHENMFWYRQDPGLGLRLIYFSYDVKMKEKGDIPEGYSVSREKKERFSLILESASTNQTSMYLCASSISRGLAEETQYFGPGTRLLVL.

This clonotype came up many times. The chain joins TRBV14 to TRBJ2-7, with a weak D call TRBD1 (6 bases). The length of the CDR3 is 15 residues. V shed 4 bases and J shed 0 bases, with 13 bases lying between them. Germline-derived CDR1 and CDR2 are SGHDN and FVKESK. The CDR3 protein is CASSPGQTPSYEQYF. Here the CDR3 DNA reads TGTGCCAGCAGCCCCGGACAGACCCCCTCCTACGAGCAGTACTTC.

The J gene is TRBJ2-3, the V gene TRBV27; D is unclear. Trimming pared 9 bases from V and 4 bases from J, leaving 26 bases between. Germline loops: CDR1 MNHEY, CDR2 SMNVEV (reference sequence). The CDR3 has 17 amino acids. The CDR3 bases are TGTGCCAGTAGTATAGATCAAGGACCCTCAACAGCAGATACGCAGTATTTT. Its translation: CASSIDQGPSTADTQYF.

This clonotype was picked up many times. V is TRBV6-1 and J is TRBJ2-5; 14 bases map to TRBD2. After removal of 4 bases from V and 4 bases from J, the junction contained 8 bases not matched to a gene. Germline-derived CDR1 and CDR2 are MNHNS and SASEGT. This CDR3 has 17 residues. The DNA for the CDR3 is TGTGCCAGCAGTGGGTCGACTAGCGGGAGGGGAGGAGAGACCCAGTACTTC. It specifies CASSGSTSGRGGETQYF.

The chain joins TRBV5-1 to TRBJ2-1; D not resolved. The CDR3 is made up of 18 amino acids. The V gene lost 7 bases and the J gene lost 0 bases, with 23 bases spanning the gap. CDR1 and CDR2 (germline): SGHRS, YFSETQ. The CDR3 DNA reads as TGCGCCAGCGGCCAGCTACTAACGGCCGCCAGCTCCTACAATGAGCAGTTCTTC. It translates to CASGQLLTAASSYNEQFF. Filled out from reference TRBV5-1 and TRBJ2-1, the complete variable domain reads KAGVTQTPRYLIKTRGQQVTLSCSPISGHRSVSWYQQTPGQGLQFLFEYFSETQRNKGNFPGRFSGRQFSNSRSEMNVSTLELGDSALYLCASGQLLTAASSYNEQFFGPGTRLTVL.

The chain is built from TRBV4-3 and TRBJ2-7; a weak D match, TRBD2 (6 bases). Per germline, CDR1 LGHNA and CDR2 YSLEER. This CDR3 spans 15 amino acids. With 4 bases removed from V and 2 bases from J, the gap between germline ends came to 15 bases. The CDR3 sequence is CASSREGTPTYEQYF. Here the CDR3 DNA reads TGCGCCAGCAGCCGGGAAGGGACTCCTACCTACGAGCAGTACTTC.

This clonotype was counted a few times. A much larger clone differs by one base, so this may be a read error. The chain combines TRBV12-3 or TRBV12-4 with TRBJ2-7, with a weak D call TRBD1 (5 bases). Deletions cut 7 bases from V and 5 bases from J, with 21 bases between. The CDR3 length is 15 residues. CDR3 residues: CASTTLLSGLDEQYF. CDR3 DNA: TGTGCCAGCACCACCCTTTTATCAGGGCTCGACGAGCAGTACTTC.

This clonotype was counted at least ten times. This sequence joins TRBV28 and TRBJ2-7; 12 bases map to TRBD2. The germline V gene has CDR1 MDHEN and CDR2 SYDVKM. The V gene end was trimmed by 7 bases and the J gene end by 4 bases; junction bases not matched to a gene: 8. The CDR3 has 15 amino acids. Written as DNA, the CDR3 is TGTGCCAGCAATCCGCCGACTAGCGGGGGTTACGAGCAGTACTTC. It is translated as CASNPPTSGGYEQYF.

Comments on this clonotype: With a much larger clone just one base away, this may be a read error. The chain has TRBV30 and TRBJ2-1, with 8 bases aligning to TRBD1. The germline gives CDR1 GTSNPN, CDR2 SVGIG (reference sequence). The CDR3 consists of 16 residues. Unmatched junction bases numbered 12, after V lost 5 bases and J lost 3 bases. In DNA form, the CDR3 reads TGTGCCTGGGGGTTCCGGACAGGGCGAAGCTACAATGAGCAGTTCTTC. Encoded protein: CAWGFRTGRSYNEQFF.

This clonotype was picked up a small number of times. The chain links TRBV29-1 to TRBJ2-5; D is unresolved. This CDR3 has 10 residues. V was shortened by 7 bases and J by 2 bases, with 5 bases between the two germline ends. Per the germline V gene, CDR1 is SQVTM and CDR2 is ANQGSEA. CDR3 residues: CSGLQETQYF. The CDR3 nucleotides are TGCAGCGGCCTACAAGAGACCCAGTACTTC.

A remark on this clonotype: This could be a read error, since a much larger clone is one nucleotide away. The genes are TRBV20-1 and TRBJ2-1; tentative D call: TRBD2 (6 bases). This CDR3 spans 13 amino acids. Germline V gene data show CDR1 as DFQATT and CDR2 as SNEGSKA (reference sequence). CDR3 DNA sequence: TGCCGTGCCGCCCGGGGGACCTACAATGAGCAGTTCTTC. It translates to CRAARGTYNEQFF.

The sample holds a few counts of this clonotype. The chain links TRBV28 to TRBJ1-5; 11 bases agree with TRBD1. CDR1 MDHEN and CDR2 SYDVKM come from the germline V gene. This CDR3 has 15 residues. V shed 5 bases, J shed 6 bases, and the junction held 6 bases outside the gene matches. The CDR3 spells CASSPGTGGTQPQHF. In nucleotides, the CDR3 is TGTGCCAGCAGTCCTGGGACAGGGGGGACTCAGCCCCAGCATTTT.

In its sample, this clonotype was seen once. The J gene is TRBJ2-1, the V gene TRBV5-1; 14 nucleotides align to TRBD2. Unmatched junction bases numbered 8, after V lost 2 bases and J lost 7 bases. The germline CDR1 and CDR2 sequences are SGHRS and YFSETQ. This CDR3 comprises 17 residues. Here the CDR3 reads CASSFARGTSGSNEQFF. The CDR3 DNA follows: TGCGCCAGCAGCTTCGCGAGAGGGACTAGCGGGAGTAATGAGCAGTTCTTC.

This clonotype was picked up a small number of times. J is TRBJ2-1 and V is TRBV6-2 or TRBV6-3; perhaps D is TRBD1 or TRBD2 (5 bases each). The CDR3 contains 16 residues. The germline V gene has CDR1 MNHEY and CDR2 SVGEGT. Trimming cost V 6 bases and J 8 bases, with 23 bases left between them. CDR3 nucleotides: TGTGCCAGCAGCTTTTTTCCCAGGGAGTGGGGAGATGAGCAGTTCTTC. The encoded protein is CASSFFPREWGDEQFF.

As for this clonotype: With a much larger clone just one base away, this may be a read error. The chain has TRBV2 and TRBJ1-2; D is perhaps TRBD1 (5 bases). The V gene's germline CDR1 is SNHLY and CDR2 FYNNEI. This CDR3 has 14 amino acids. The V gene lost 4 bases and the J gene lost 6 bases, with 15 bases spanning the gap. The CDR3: CASSAGQVKHGYTF. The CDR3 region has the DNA TGTGCCAGCAGTGCAGGACAAGTCAAGCATGGCTACACCTTC. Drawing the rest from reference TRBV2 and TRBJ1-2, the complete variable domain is EPEVTQTPSHQVTQMGQEVILRCVPISNHLYFYWYRQILGQKVEFLVSFYNNEISEKSEIFDDQFSVERPDGSNFTLKIRSTKLEDSAMYFCASSAGQVKHGYTFGSGTRLTVV.

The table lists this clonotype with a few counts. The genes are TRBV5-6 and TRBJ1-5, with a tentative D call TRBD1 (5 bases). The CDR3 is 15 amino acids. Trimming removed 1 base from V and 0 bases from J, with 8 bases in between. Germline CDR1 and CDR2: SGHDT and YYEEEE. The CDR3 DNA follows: TGTGCCAGCAGCTTGCGACAGAATAGCAATCAGCCCCAGCATTTT. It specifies CASSLRQNSNQPQHF.

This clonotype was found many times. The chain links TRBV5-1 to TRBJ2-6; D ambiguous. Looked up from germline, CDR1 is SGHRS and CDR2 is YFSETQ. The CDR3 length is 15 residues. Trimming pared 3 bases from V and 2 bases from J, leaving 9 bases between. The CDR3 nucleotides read TGCGCCAGCAGCTCCCATGGGACTGGGGCCAACGTCCTGACTTTC. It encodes CASSSHGTGANVLTF.

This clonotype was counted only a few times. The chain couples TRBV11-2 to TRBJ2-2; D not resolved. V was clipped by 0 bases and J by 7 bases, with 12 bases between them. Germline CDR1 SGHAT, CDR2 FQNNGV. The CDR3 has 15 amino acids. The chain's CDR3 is CASSLEPGWGGELFF. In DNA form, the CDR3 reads TGTGCCAGCAGCTTAGAGCCGGGTTGGGGCGGGGAGCTGTTTTTT.

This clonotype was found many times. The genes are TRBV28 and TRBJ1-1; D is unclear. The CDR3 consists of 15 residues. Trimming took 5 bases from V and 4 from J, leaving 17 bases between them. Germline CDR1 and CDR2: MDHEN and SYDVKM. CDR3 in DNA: TGTGCCAGCAGTCCGCCTCTTGGGGAGGCCACTGAAGCTTTCTTT. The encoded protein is CASSPPLGEATEAFF.

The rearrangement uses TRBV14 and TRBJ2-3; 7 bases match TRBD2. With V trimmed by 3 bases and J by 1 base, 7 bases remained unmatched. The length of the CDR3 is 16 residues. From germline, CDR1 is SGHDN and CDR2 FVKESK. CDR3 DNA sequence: TGTGCCAGCAGCCAGCAAAGACTAGCCCGCACAGATACGCAGTATTTT. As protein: CASSQQRLARTDTQYF.